The entry below describes one T cell receptor (beta chain). Germline V gene sequence: CDR1 SNHLY, CDR2 FYNNEI. This CDR3 contains 14 residues. Trimming took 3 bases from V and 6 from J; bases not matched to a gene: 6. These data come from a study of blood T cell repertoires in COVID-19. On the study more broadly: The cDNA or gDNA used as material had been derived from T cells, B-cell-depleted T cells, or PBMCs.

Assay: immunoSEQ multiplex PCR; the TCRdb copy retains only in-frame clones and omits some. This sample has 40,000 to 60,000 clones, with about 89% found just once. Patients at the Seattle site were enrolled during active infection and followed longitudinally. The source is a woman older than 75 with COVID-19, enrolled during active disease. Sequencing input: peripheral blood. The gene calls are TRBV2 and TRBJ1-2, with 8 positions matching TRBD1. CDR3 in DNA: TGTGCCAGCAGTGATCCAGGGGGCGCGGATGGCTACACCTTC. Its protein is CASSDPGGADGYTF.